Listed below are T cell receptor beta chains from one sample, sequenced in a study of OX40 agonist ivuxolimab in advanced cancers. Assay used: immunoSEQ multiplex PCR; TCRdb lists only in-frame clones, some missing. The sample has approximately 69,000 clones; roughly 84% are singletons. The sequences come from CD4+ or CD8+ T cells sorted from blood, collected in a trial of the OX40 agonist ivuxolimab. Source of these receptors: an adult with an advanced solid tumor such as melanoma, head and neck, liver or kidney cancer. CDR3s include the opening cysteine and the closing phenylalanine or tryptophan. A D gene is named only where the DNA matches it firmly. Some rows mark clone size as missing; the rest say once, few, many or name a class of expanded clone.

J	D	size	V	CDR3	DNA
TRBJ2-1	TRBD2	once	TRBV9	CASSVVAGGGSYNEQFF	TGTGCCAGCAGCGTAGTCGCTGGGGGGGGCTCCTACAATGAGCAGTTCTTC
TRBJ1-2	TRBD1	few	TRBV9	CASSYRGNYGYTF	TGTGCCAGCAGCTACAGGGGTAACTATGGCTACACCTTC
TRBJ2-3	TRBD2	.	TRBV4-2	CASSLRTSGGAGASTDTQYF	TGTGCCAGCAGCCTCAGGACTAGCGGGGGGGCAGGGGCTAGCACAGATACGCAGTATTTT
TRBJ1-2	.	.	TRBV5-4	CASSLAPTNNYGYTF	TGTGCCAGCAGCTTGGCCCCGACAAATAACTATGGCTACACCTTC
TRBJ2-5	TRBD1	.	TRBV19	CASSPYNPDRVGKTQYF	TGTGCCAGTAGTCCGTACAACCCGGACAGGGTAGGGAAGACCCAGTACTTC
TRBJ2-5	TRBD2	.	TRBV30	CAWRTSGGPGETQYF	TGTGCCTGGAGGACTAGCGGGGGGCCCGGAGAGACCCAGTACTTC
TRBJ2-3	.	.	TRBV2	CASSTLRGRGTDTQYF	TGTGCCAGCAGCACCCTGCGGGGAAGGGGCACAGATACGCAGTATTTT
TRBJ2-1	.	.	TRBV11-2	CASSLDDGSNYNEQFF	TGTGCCAGCAGCTTAGACGACGGGAGTAACTACAATGAGCAGTTCTTC
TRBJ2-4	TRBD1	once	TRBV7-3	CASSLGQGELDIQYF	TGTGCCAGCAGCTTAGGACAGGGAGAGTTGGACATTCAGTACTTC
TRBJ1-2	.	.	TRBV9	CASSVGYSATYYGYTF	TGTGCCAGCAGCGTAGGGTACTCTGCCACCTACTATGGCTACACCTTC
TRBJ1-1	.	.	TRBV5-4	CASSLEPGQNTEAFF	TGTGCCAGCAGCTTAGAACCGGGACAGAACACTGAAGCTTTCTTT
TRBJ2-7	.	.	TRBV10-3	CAILGELGYEQYF	TGTGCCATCTTAGGGGAGTTGGGCTACGAGCAGTACTTC
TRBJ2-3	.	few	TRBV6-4	CASSDSPTDTQYF	TGTGCCAGCAGTGACTCGCCCACAGATACGCAGTATTTT
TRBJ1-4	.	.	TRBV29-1	CSVVRGSGEKLFF	TGCAGCGTGGTCAGGGGATCTGGTGAAAAACTGTTTTTT
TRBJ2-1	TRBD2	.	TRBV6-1	CASSAWREGHNEQFF	TGTGCCAGCAGCGCGTGGCGGGAGGGGCACAATGAGCAGTTCTTC
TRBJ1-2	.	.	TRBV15	CATSLQGGKGRDGYTF	TGTGCCACCAGCCTGCAAGGGGGAAAGGGGCGAGATGGCTACACCTTC
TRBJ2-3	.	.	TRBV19	CASSMALDRITDTQYF	TGTGCCAGTAGTATGGCACTGGACAGAATCACAGATACGCAGTATTTT
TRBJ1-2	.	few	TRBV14	CASSRGWVGYTF	TGTGCCAGCAGCCGAGGATGGGTTGGCTACACCTTC
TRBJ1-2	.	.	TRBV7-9	CASSLSGVNYGYTF	TGTGCCAGCAGCCTCTCGGGGGTTAACTATGGCTACACCTTC
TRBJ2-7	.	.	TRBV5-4	CASSSGGTGPEQYF	TGTGCCAGCAGCTCGGGAGGTACAGGGCCCGAGCAGTACTTC
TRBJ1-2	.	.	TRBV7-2	CASSLLGNYGYTF	TGTGCCAGCAGCTTATTGGGGAACTATGGCTACACCTTC
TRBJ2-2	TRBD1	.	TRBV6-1	CASSDPGTGGVGELFF	TGTGCCAGCAGTGACCCAGGGACAGGGGGTGTGGGGGAGCTGTTTTTT
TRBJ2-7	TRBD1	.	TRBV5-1	CASSFNRGYEQYF	TGCGCCAGCAGCTTTAACAGGGGCTACGAGCAGTACTTC